This T cell receptor beta chain was identified during a study of breast tumors, draining lymph nodes, adjacent tissues. Study conclusions and caveats: Data only fit, rather than demonstrated, lymph node origin of most tumor T cells. Compared with lymph nodes, tumors were less diverse; compared with nontumor tissue, more.

The CDR3 loop spans 14 amino acids. V gave up 6 bases and J gave up 8 bases; unmatched junction bases: 8. The germline gives CDR1 MGHRA, CDR2 YSYEKL. There are many counts of this clonotype. The antigen is not known. Samples came from axillary lymph nodes draining the breast cancer. From the multiplex PCR reads, TCRdb called clonotypes with MiXCR, one entry per CDR3 protein. Of over 250,000 distinct CDR3 sequences in the sample, 30% are singletons; the top ten hold roughly 1.1%. Sequencing was performed on axillary lymph node tissue. The gene calls are TRBV4-1 and TRBJ2-1; TRBD1 matches 9 bases. This TCR was recovered from a female donor with breast cancer. Some clones in this sample may be carry-over from other donors' samples. The chain's CDR3 is CASRRTGVQDEQFF. CDR3 sequence (DNA): TGCGCCAGCAGACGGACAGGGGTGCAGGATGAGCAGTTCTTC.